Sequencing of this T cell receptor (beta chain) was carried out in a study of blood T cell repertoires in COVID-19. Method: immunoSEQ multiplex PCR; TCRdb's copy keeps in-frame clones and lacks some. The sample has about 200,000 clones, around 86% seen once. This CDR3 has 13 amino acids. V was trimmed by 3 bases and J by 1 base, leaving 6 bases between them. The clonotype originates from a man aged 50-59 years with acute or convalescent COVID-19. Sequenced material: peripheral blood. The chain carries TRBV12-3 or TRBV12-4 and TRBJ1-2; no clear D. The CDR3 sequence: CASSFFGNYGYTF. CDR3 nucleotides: TGTGCCAGCAGTTTTTTCGGTAACTATGGCTACACCTTC.